This entry lists 3 T cell receptor beta chains sequenced from one sample in a study of control samples from healthy donors and cancer patients. Assay used: immunoSEQ multiplex PCR; TCRdb lists only in-frame clones, some missing. The sample carries around 120,000 clones, around 91% recorded once. Sequencing was carried out using PBMCs. The receptor source for this set is a woman between 45 and 65 years old with colorectal cancer.

The gene calls are TRBV2 and TRBJ1-1; D uncertain. Trimming removed 1 base at V and 1 base at J, with 7 bases between. Germline loops: CDR1 SNHLY, CDR2 FYNNEI. CDR3 size: 14 residues. The chain's CDR3 is CASSEDRQNTEAFF. Here the CDR3 DNA reads TGTGCCAGCAGTGAAGACAGACAGAACACTGAAGCTTTCTTT. Variable domain in full (rest from reference TRBV2 and TRBJ1-1): EPEVTQTPSHQVTQMGQEVILRCVPISNHLYFYWYRQILGQKVEFLVSFYNNEISEKSEIFDDQFSVERPDGSNFTLKIRSTKLEDSAMYFCASSEDRQNTEAFFGQGTRLTVV.

The chain is built from TRBV20-1 and TRBJ2-3; the D call may be TRBD1 or TRBD2 (5 bases each). Germline CDR1 DFQATT, CDR2 SNEGSKA (reference sequence). V was trimmed by 3 bases and J by 6 bases, leaving 7 bases between them. The CDR3 has 11 amino acids. The CDR3 protein is CSARRGDTQYF. CDR3 DNA sequence: TGCAGTGCTAGGAGGGGCGATACGCAGTATTTT.

The rearrangement links TRBV11-2 to TRBJ1-1; 7 nucleotides match TRBD1. This CDR3 comprises 15 residues. V shed 4 bases and J 6 bases; nucleotides not matched to a gene: 11. Germline V gene lookup returns CDR1 SGHAT and CDR2 FQNNGV. CDR3 amino acids: CASSSLQGYIAEAFF. DNA for the CDR3: TGTGCCAGCAGCTCCTTACAGGGGTACATAGCTGAAGCTTTCTTT.